This TCR beta chain was captured in a study of cytomegalovirus exposure and HLA in healthy donors. Overall study context: The roughly 100 million unique TCR beta sequences, from around 200 million T cells, were found by an earlier analysis. Genotyping showed roughly 83% of over 350 donors falling in the Caucasian-associated ancestry cluster. Study results and limitations: What TCR beta sequences reportedly achieved was accurate prediction of HLA-A and HLA-B alleles in most subjects. Several top significant clusters appeared, in a later analysis, to be linked to common viral pathogens.

As concerns this clone: The target antigen is unknown.

This CDR3 has 14 residues. Germline values: CDR1 SGHRS, CDR2 YFSETQ. V lost 4 bases and J 0 bases, leaving 10 bases between the germline ends. Primers: 60 Vbeta forward and 13 Jbeta reverse. Method: immunoSEQ multiplex PCR; TCRdb's copy keeps in-frame clones and lacks some. The sample lists approximately 80,000 clones, approximately 75% seen once, with 4% to 4.5% in the top ten. Sample: PBMCs. The genes are TRBV5-1 and TRBJ1-1, with D possibly being TRBD1 (5 bases). The TCR originated in a man aged 60 to 69 in good health and CMV-seronegative. The CDR3 sequence: CASSLGELNTEAFF. The CDR3 DNA follows: TGCGCCAGCAGCCTGGGGGAGCTGAACACTGAAGCTTTCTTT. Based on the CDR3 plus reference TRBV5-1 and TRBJ1-1, the full variable domain is KAGVTQTPRYLIKTRGQQVTLSCSPISGHRSVSWYQQTPGQGLQFLFEYFSETQRNKGNFPGRFSGRQFSNSRSEMNVSTLELGDSALYLCASSLGELNTEAFFGQGTRLTVV.